This T cell receptor beta chain derives from a study of blood T cell repertoires in COVID-19. Background on the study: Whether acute or convalescent, the COVID-19 samples came from the United States, Italy and Spain.

From germline, CDR1 is SNHLY and CDR2 FYNNEI. Trimming removed 9 bases from V and 5 bases from J, with 14 bases in between. This CDR3 has 13 residues. Among Cohort 3 donors, those recovered had two negative PCRs, clearance, or symptom resolution. Produced via immunoSEQ multiplex PCR; TCRdb's table is partial and in-frame only. Of some 97,000 clones listed, around 85% are singletons. The chain combines TRBV2 with TRBJ2-1, with D possibly being TRBD2 (6 bases). This sequence originates from a woman aged 45-60 years who had recovered from COVID-19. Material for sequencing was PBMCs or T cells enriched from blood (not recorded which). CDR3 DNA sequence: TGTGCCAGTCGGCTCGGCGGGAACAATGAGCAGTTCTTC. Translation: CASRLGGNNEQFF.